This TCR beta chain was identified in a study of blood T cell repertoires in COVID-19. About the research overall: Researchers got acute and convalescent COVID-19 samples from the United States, Italy and Spain. T cells, B-cell-depleted T cells, or PBMCs supplied cDNA or gDNA.

Looked up from germline, CDR1 is SNHLY and CDR2 is FYNNEI. CDR3 length equals 14 residues. Trimming at V came to 4 bases and at J to 9 bases, leaving 5 bases not matched to a gene. For this clone: Additional DNA sequences in this sample encode the identical CDR3.

In the original analysis: Reference gene primer amplification in the assay estimated nucleated cell counts. Method: immunoSEQ multiplex PCR; TCRdb's copy keeps in-frame clones and lacks some. The V and J calls and clone size were taken over from that table, and D and trimming were inferred from the DNA. The sample records roughly 190,000 clones, about 85% being singletons. This sequence originates from a man aged 55 to 70 with active or convalescent COVID-19. Input material: peripheral blood. The gene calls are TRBV2 and TRBJ1-6, with TRBD1 matching 8 bases. The CDR3 region has the DNA TGTGCCAGCAGTGGTGGGACAGGTGGTTCACCCCTCCACTTT. Translation: CASSGGTGGSPLHF.